This T cell receptor beta chain emerged from a study of blood T cell repertoires in COVID-19. Study context: Both acute and convalescent COVID-19 samples were obtained from the United States, Italy and Spain. Sources were T cells, B-cell-depleted T cells, or PBMCs; the material itself was cDNA or gDNA.

V was trimmed by 4 bases and J by 4 bases, leaving 13 bases between them. The CDR3 is 13 amino acids. Germline CDR1 and CDR2: SQVTM and ANQGSEA. Original analysis: Reference gene primer amplification in the assay estimated nucleated cell counts. The assay was immunoSEQ multiplex PCR, and TCRdb's table has in-frame clones only and misses some. V, J and clone size are those of that table, while D and trimming were read from the DNA. The data show 50,000 to 65,000 clones, roughly four fifths seen once. The sequenced material came from peripheral blood. This TCR was sampled from a woman older than 75 with acute or convalescent COVID-19. The rearrangement links TRBV29-1 to TRBJ1-1, with D unclear. CDR3: CSVGGGLGTEAFF. Written as DNA, the CDR3 is TGCAGCGTTGGCGGAGGTCTCGGCACTGAAGCTTTCTTT.